These 17 T cell receptor beta chains originate from one sample sequenced in a study of cytomegalovirus exposure and HLA in healthy donors. The PCR made use of 60 Vbeta and 13 Jbeta primers. Clones were read by immunoSEQ multiplex PCR, and TCRdb kept only the in-frame ones, dropping some. The repertoire has about 200,000 clones, more than 60% of them found once; the top ten carry 0.2% to 0.25%. Material: PBMCs. These receptors were obtained from a girl aged 2-10 years in good health and CMV-seronegative.

The V gene is TRBV11-1, the J gene TRBJ1-3; D remains ambiguous. V lost 5 bases to trimming and J lost 0 bases, with 14 bases between them. The CDR3 totals 16 residues. Germline V CDR1 and CDR2: SGHAT, FQDESV (reference sequence). The CDR3 nucleotides read TGTGCCAGCAGCCCGCAGGCTTTCTCCTCTGGAAACACCATATATTTT. As protein: CASSPQAFSSGNTIYF.

CDR3 amino acids: CASSLDRVTYEQYF. The CDR3 DNA follows: TGTGCCAGCAGCTTGGACAGGGTGACCTACGAGCAGTACTTC. The chain carries TRBV11-2 and TRBJ2-7, with 8 bases fitting TRBD1. The germline CDR1 and CDR2 sequences are SGHAT and FQNNGV. The trim removed 3 bases at V and 2 bases at J, leaving 3 bases unmatched. This CDR3 region has 14 residues.

The chain is built from TRBV23-1 and TRBJ1-5, with 9 bases lining up with TRBD1. TRBV23-1 is classed as an ORF, of uncertain function. V dropped 4 bases and J dropped 7; count of bases not matched to a gene: 5. This CDR3 is built from 14 residues. CDR3 in DNA: TGCGCCAGCAGTCCCACAGGGGGCGGGCAGCCCCAGCATTTT. It specifies CASSPTGGGQPQHF.

About this clone itself: This CDR3 is also generated by other DNA sequences in the sample. The chain is built from TRBV29-1 and TRBJ1-1, with TRBD1 as a possible D gene (6 bases). V was cut by 4 bases and J by 0 bases, with 9 bases left in between. Germline values: CDR1 SQVTM, CDR2 ANQGSEA. This CDR3 region has 13 residues. This CDR3 reads CSVGGQMNTEAFF. CDR3 DNA: TGCAGCGTTGGGGGACAAATGAACACTGAAGCTTTCTTT. Full variable domain (outside the CDR3, taken from reference TRBV29-1 and TRBJ1-1): SAVISQKPSRDICQRGTSLTIQCQVDSQVTMMFWYRQQPGQSLTLIATANQGSEATYESGFVIDKFPISRPNLTFSTLTVSNMSPEDSSIYLCSVGGQMNTEAFFGQGTRLTVV.

The rearrangement links TRBV25-1 to TRBJ2-2; possible D gene TRBD2, 5 bases. Germline V gives CDR1 MGHDK, CDR2 SYGVNS. V shed 4 bases and J shed 6 bases, with 12 bases lying between them. The CDR3 loop spans 14 amino acids. As DNA, the CDR3 is TGTGCCAGCAGTGGCTCCCGACTATCCGGGGAGCTGTTTTTT. It codes for CASSGSRLSGELFF.

The DNA for the CDR3 is TGTGCCAGTAGTATGGCTAGTGGCGCAGATACGCAGTATTTT. Amino acids: CASSMASGADTQYF. The genes are TRBV19 and TRBJ2-3, with D hard to call. The CDR3 loop spans 14 amino acids. The V and J ends lost 3 bases and 4 bases respectively, with 11 bases between them. The germline V gene encodes CDR1 LNHDA and CDR2 SQIVND (reference sequence).

This clone was observed a single time. The gene calls are TRBV18 and TRBJ2-7; 7 bases line up with TRBD2. The CDR3 has 14 amino acids. Germline V gene lookup returns CDR1 KGHSH and CDR2 LQKENI. J lost 0 bases, V lost 3 bases, and 2 bases had no gene match. This CDR3 reads CASSPREASYEQYF. The CDR3 nucleotides are TGTGCCAGCTCACCTCGGGAGGCCTCCTACGAGCAGTACTTC.

This chain connects TRBV29-1 to TRBJ1-2, with D possibly being TRBD1 (6 bases). CDR3 length equals 13 residues. Germline-derived CDR1 and CDR2 are SQVTM and ANQGSEA. The V gene lost 8 bases and the J gene lost 4 bases, with 17 bases spanning the gap. This CDR3 is CSTHGGHSYGYTF. CDR3 nucleotide sequence: TGCAGCACGCATGGGGGACACAGCTATGGCTACACCTTC. The full variable domain, with the rest looked up from reference TRBV29-1 and TRBJ1-2, is SAVISQKPSRDICQRGTSLTIQCQVDSQVTMMFWYRQQPGQSLTLIATANQGSEATYESGFVIDKFPISRPNLTFSTLTVSNMSPEDSSIYLCSTHGGHSYGYTFGSGTRLTVV.

The gene calls are TRBV11-2 and TRBJ1-2; D not resolved. V was shortened by 3 bases and J by 8 bases, with 16 bases between the two germline ends. This CDR3 has 14 amino acids. Germline loops: CDR1 SGHAT, CDR2 FQNNGV. The CDR3 sequence: CASSFHHAAPGYTF. In DNA form, the CDR3 reads TGTGCCAGCAGCTTCCATCATGCAGCGCCCGGCTACACCTTC.

This rearrangement joins TRBV29-1 to TRBJ2-1; D unclear. This CDR3 is built from 10 residues. The germline gives CDR1 SQVTM, CDR2 ANQGSEA. V lost 4 bases and J 6 bases, leaving 4 bases between the germline ends. The CDR3 here is CSVGSNEQFF. The CDR3 coding sequence is TGCAGCGTTGGTAGCAATGAGCAGTTCTTC.

The sample holds a few counts of this clone. The rearrangement uses TRBV4-1 and TRBJ2-1; TRBD1 might be the D (6 bases). Germline V gives CDR1 MGHRA, CDR2 YSYEKL. V shed 0 bases and J shed 4 bases, with 19 bases lying between them. There are 18 residues in the CDR3. The CDR3 region is CASSQDDVGAGFYNEQFF. The CDR3 DNA follows: TGCGCCAGCAGCCAAGATGACGTGGGGGCCGGGTTTTACAATGAGCAGTTCTTC.

This rearrangement joins TRBV12-5 to TRBJ2-1; TRBD2 matches 9 bases. J gave up 6 bases and V 7 bases, and 7 bases lay outside the gene matches. The germline CDR1 and CDR2 sequences are LGHNT and FRNRAP. The CDR3 has 14 amino acids. In DNA form, the CDR3 reads TGTGCTAGTGTTGAAAGCGGGAGGTTCAATGAGCAGTTCTTC. Amino acid sequence: CASVESGRFNEQFF.

V usage is TRBV6-1 and J usage is TRBJ2-5; no definite D call. This CDR3 region has 12 residues. Germline V lookup: CDR1 MNHNS, CDR2 SASEGT. The ends were cut back, 6 bases at V and 4 bases at J, with 9 bases in the middle. CDR3 sequence: CASSHIGETQYF. Here the CDR3 DNA reads TGTGCCAGCAGCCACATTGGAGAGACCCAGTACTTC.

The rearrangement joins TRBV27 to TRBJ2-1; 7 bases map to TRBD2. CDR3 length: 15 residues. Losses at the gene ends were 7 bases for V and 8 bases for J; bases not matched to a gene: 14. Per the germline V gene, CDR1 is MNHEY and CDR2 is SMNVEV (reference sequence). CDR3 sequence reads: CASNFLAGDFHEQFF. The CDR3 bases are TGTGCCAGCAATTTTTTGGCGGGGGATTTTCATGAGCAGTTCTTC.

The V gene is TRBV19, the J gene TRBJ2-3; 10 nucleotides match TRBD1. The CDR3 consists of 19 residues. J gave up 0 bases and V 4 bases, and 13 bases lay outside the gene matches. Germline CDR1 and CDR2: LNHDA and SQIVND (reference sequence). CDR3 in amino acids: CASSSPRDRGLSSTDTQYF. Here the CDR3 DNA reads TGTGCCAGTAGTAGCCCCCGGGACAGGGGACTCTCTAGCACAGATACGCAGTATTTT.

As regards this clone: Other nucleotide sequences in the sample specify the same CDR3. CDR3 region: CASSMVGQNYGYTF. In DNA, the CDR3 is TGTGCCAGTAGTATGGTGGGACAAAACTATGGCTACACCTTC. This chain links TRBV19 with TRBJ1-2, with D tentatively TRBD1 (6 bases). This CDR3 is built from 14 residues. Per the germline V gene, CDR1 is LNHDA and CDR2 is SQIVND (reference sequence). Trimming left V 3 bases short and J 2 bases short, with 10 bases between.

The CDR3 sequence: CASSSGGAVSDTQYF. CDR3 nucleotide sequence: TGTGCCAGCAGTTCGGGGGGGGCAGTCTCCGATACGCAGTATTTT. The chain links TRBV27 to TRBJ2-3; 8 bases fit TRBD2. Trimming cost V 4 bases and J 6 bases; bases outside gene matches: 9. Germline-derived CDR1 and CDR2 are MNHEY and SMNVEV (reference sequence). The CDR3 contains 15 residues.